This entry describes one TCR beta chain. The method was immunoSEQ multiplex PCR; TCRdb's version includes in-frame clones alone and lacks a portion of them. The data hold some 70,000 clones, with about nine tenths observed a single time. This sample stems from a study of OX40 agonist ivuxolimab in advanced cancers. From germline, CDR1 is SGHVS and CDR2 FNYEAQ. V was trimmed by 9 bases and J by 0 bases, leaving 17 bases between them. The CDR3 length is 16 residues. The chain has TRBV7-6 and TRBJ1-4; D is unclear. Sequenced here: CD4+ or CD8+ T cells sorted from blood, sampled in a trial of the OX40 agonist ivuxolimab. This receptor was obtained from an adult with an advanced solid tumor such as melanoma, head and neck, liver or kidney cancer. CDR3 amino acids: CASWVRRVATNEKLFF. In nucleotides, the CDR3 is TGTGCCAGTTGGGTGCGGCGAGTTGCAACTAATGAAAAACTGTTTTTT.